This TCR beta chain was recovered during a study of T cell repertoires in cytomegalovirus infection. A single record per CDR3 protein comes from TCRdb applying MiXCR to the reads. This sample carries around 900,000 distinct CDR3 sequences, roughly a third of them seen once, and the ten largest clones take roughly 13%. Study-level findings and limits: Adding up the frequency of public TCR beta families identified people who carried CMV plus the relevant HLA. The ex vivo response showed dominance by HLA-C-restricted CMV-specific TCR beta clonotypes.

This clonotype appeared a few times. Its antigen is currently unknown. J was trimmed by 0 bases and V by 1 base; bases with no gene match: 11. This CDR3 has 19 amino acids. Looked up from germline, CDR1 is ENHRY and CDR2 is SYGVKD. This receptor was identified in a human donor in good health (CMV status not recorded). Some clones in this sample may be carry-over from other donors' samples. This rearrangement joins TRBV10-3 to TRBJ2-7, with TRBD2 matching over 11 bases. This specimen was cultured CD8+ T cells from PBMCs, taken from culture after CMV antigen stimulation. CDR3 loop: CAISEFVAGGLGGSYEQYV. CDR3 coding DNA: TGTGCCATCAGTGAGTTTGTAGCGGGGGGGTTAGGAGGCTCCTACGAGCAGTACGTC.